Listed below are T cell receptor beta chains from one sample, sequenced in a study of cytomegalovirus exposure and HLA in healthy donors. The data were produced by immunoSEQ multiplex PCR, yet TCRdb's version contains in-frame clones alone and is incomplete. The sample lists about 97,000 clones; approximately 70% were seen once. Sequencing used PBMCs. The source of these receptors is a man aged 35-49 years in good health and CMV-seronegative. CDR3s include the opening cysteine and the closing phenylalanine or tryptophan. A D gene is named only where the DNA matches it firmly. The size entry is marked missing in some rows and otherwise reads once, few, many or a size class.

V	length	D	size	J	DNA	CDR3
TRBV13	14	NA	NA	TRBJ1-2	TGTGCCAGCAGCTTAGCAGGGACATCCTATGGCTACACCTTC	CASSLAGTSYGYTF
TRBV30	15	NA	NA	TRBJ2-2	TGTGCCTGGAGCCTCGGCGGACAGTGGACCGGGGAGCTGTTTTTT	CAWSLGGQWTGELFF
TRBV5-6	15	TRBD1	NA	TRBJ2-7	TGTGCCAGCAGCTTGGGACAGGGGGGTAACGACGAGCAGTACTTC	CASSLGQGGNDEQYF
TRBV7-8	15	NA	NA	TRBJ1-5	TGTGCCAGCAGCTTGATTGACGGGGCGGGAACGCCCCAGCATTTT	CASSLIDGAGTPQHF
TRBV28	16	TRBD1	few	TRBJ1-6	TGTGCCAGCGGGTTGACAGGGGGAATTTATAATTCACCCCTCCACTTT	CASGLTGGIYNSPLHF
TRBV15	17	NA	NA	TRBJ2-1	TGTGCCACCAGCAGAGATGGGCCCGTTTCACCGGACAATGAGCAGTTCTTC	CATSRDGPVSPDNEQFF
TRBV11-3	14	NA	NA	TRBJ2-1	TGTGCCAGCAGCCCTCCCGGGTTACGGAATGAGCAGTTCTTC	CASSPPGLRNEQFF
TRBV7-9	13	NA	NA	TRBJ1-1	TGTGCCAGCAGCACGGGGAGTAACACTGAAGCTTTCTTT	CASSTGSNTEAFF
TRBV30	13	TRBD1	NA	TRBJ2-7	TGTGCCTGGAGTGAGGGGGCGGTCTACGAGCAGTACTTC	CAWSEGAVYEQYF
TRBV10-3	14	NA	NA	TRBJ2-7	TGTGCCATCAGTGACCAGGGGGGCACCTACGAGCAGTACTTC	CAISDQGGTYEQYF
TRBV7-9	15	NA	once	TRBJ1-2	TGTGCCAGCAGCTTAACGGGACAACACAACTATGGCTACACCTTC	CASSLTGQHNYGYTF
TRBV4-2	15	TRBD1	NA	TRBJ1-6	TGTGCCAGCAGCCTTTTGACAGGGACTAATTCACCCCTCCACTTT	CASSLLTGTNSPLHF
TRBV4-2	16	TRBD1	once	TRBJ1-5	TGTGCCAGCAGCCGCGGGACAGGGGGTGCTGATCAGCCCCAGCATTTT	CASSRGTGGADQPQHF
TRBV4-3	17	NA	few	TRBJ1-5	TGCGCCAGCAGCCAAGATCACAGGGCCTATAGCAATCAGCCCCAGCATTTT	CASSQDHRAYSNQPQHF
TRBV7-7	14	TRBD1	NA	TRBJ2-7	TGTGCCAGCAGCCTAAGGACAGGGTCCTACGAGCAGTACTTC	CASSLRTGSYEQYF
TRBV27	12	NA	NA	TRBJ1-6	TGTGCCAGCTCCAGGGGAAGGTCACCCCTCCACTTT	CASSRGRSPLHF
TRBV13	15	TRBD1	NA	TRBJ2-3	TGTGCCAGCAGCTACTCGACAGGGGTGACAGATACGCAGTATTTT	CASSYSTGVTDTQYF
TRBV4-3	17	NA	NA	TRBJ2-2	TGCGCCAGCAGCCAAGTTGACAGCCTCGCGAACACCGGGGAGCTGTTTTTT	CASSQVDSLANTGELFF
TRBV27	14	NA	NA	TRBJ1-1	TGTGCCAGCCGCTGGGCGTATCGAAGGACTGAAGCTTTCTTT	CASRWAYRRTEAFF
TRBV7-9	15	NA	NA	TRBJ2-7	TGTGCCAGCGGGGGGCTTGAGGGGGCCTCCTACGAGCAGTACTTC	CASGGLEGASYEQYF
TRBV27	13	NA	once	TRBJ2-7	TGTGCCAGCAGTTTTCAGGGGTCGTACGAGCAGTACTTC	CASSFQGSYEQYF
TRBV5-4	14	NA	few	TRBJ1-2	TGTGCCAGCAGCTCCACCCCCGGGGACTATGGCTACACCTTC	CASSSTPGDYGYTF
TRBV6-1	14	TRBD1	few	TRBJ2-7	TGTGCCATCAACGGACAGGGAGCCTCCTACGAGCAGTACTTC	CAINGQGASYEQYF
TRBV28	14	NA	few	TRBJ1-4	TGTGCCAGCAGTTCTACAGGGTATCGGGAAAAACTGTTTTTT	CASSSTGYREKLFF
TRBV23-1	15	NA	once	TRBJ1-1	TGCGCCAGCAGACCGGGAATCCCCCCTCGTAGTGAAGCTTTCTTT	CASRPGIPPRSEAFF
TRBV14	16	NA	NA	TRBJ1-4	TGTGCCAGCAGCCAAAACCCGGACAGACGAGATGAAAAACTGTTTTTT	CASSQNPDRRDEKLFF
TRBV7-3	13	NA	NA	TRBJ2-7	TGTGCCAGCAGCTTCTCCGCCTATTCCGAGCAGTACTTC	CASSFSAYSEQYF
TRBV7-2	13	NA	NA	TRBJ2-1	TGTGCCAGCAGCTTAGCGGAGGTCTCTGAGCAGTTCTTC	CASSLAEVSEQFF
TRBV5-6	16	NA	NA	TRBJ2-3	TGTGCCAGCAGCCCGTCATCGAGACTCTACACAGATACGCAGTATTTT	CASSPSSRLYTDTQYF
TRBV10-2	16	TRBD2	NA	TRBJ2-2	TGCGCCAGCAGTGAGTCCGGCGGGGGGGCGTCCGGGGAGCTGTTTTTT	CASSESGGGASGELFF
TRBV5-1	15	TRBD1	NA	TRBJ1-2	TGCGCCAGCAGCTTCGGACAGGGGGCCGGCTATGGCTACACCTTC	CASSFGQGAGYGYTF
TRBV15	16	NA	NA	TRBJ1-2	TGTGCCACCAGCAGAGATGGGCGGGGGTTTAACTATGGCTACACCTTC	CATSRDGRGFNYGYTF
TRBV7-6	15	NA	NA	TRBJ2-5	TGTGCCAGCAGCGCAGCCAGTTACAGGGAGGAGACCCAGTACTTC	CASSAASYREETQYF
TRBV2	14	NA	NA	TRBJ2-3	TGTGCCAGCAGTGAAGGGGCAGAACCAGATACGCAGTATTTT	CASSEGAEPDTQYF
TRBV7-2	18	NA	NA	TRBJ1-2	TGTGCCAGCAGCTTAGTTGGTACCGGGGTTGTGGAAAACTATGGCTACACCTTC	CASSLVGTGVVENYGYTF
TRBV7-3	13	NA	NA	TRBJ1-5	TGTGCCAGCAGCAATGGGCTCAATCAGCCCCAGCATTTT	CASSNGLNQPQHF
TRBV7-9	14	TRBD1	NA	TRBJ1-1	TGTGCCAGCAGCTTACAGGGGGCGGGCACTGAAGCTTTCTTT	CASSLQGAGTEAFF
TRBV7-2	18	NA	NA	TRBJ2-2	TGTGCCAGCAGCAATACGCGGGACGGTTTAGGATCGACCGGGGAGCTGTTTTTT	CASSNTRDGLGSTGELFF
TRBV4-1	15	NA	NA	TRBJ1-5	TGCGCCAGCAGCCAACAGGGGTTGAACAATCAGCCCCAGCATTTT	CASSQQGLNNQPQHF
TRBV27	14	NA	NA	TRBJ1-1	TGTGCCAGCAGTTTCTCTCACAGGGCCTTTGAAGCTTTCTTT	CASSFSHRAFEAFF
TRBV6-1	17	TRBD1	NA	TRBJ1-2	TGTGCCAGCAGTGGGCACCAAGGGACAGAAATCTCCTATGGCTACACCTTC	CASSGHQGTEISYGYTF
TRBV5-4	14	TRBD1	NA	TRBJ1-1	TGTGCCAGCAGCCCGACAGGGGGTTTTACTGAAGCTTTCTTT	CASSPTGGFTEAFF
TRBV6-4	15	NA	NA	TRBJ1-4	TGTGCCAGAACTACACAGACAGGACCTAATGAAAAACTGTTTTTT	CARTTQTGPNEKLFF
TRBV11-2	15	NA	NA	TRBJ1-3	TGTGCCAGCAGCTTAATATGGCCCCCCGGAAACACCATATATTTT	CASSLIWPPGNTIYF
TRBV7-3	15	NA	once	TRBJ2-1	TGTGCCAGCAGCTTAAGTTCAGGGGCAATGAATGAGCAGTTCTTC	CASSLSSGAMNEQFF
TRBV29-1	14	TRBD1	once	TRBJ1-3	TGCAGCGTCGGACAGGGCCAAGCCGGAAACACCATATATTTT	CSVGQGQAGNTIYF
TRBV4-2	16	NA	NA	TRBJ1-2	TGTGCCAGCAGCCAAGCGTCGGGAGGGCTCATCTATGGCTACACCTTC	CASSQASGGLIYGYTF
TRBV6-1	14	NA	NA	TRBJ2-7	TGTGCCAGCACCCCTTGGCAGGGTGTATACGAGCAGTACTTC	CASTPWQGVYEQYF
TRBV7-9	15	TRBD1	NA	TRBJ1-5	TGTGCCAGCAGCCTCGGACAGGCGGGTAGTCAGCCCCAGCATTTT	CASSLGQAGSQPQHF
TRBV5-1	14	TRBD1	NA	TRBJ2-5	TGCGCCAGCACCCACACCGGGACAGAAGAGACCCAGTACTTC	CASTHTGTEETQYF